Following are 18 T cell receptor beta chains from one sample sequenced in a study of blood T cells in healthy people across ages. Alongside a J-beta primer mix, a sample-barcoded 5' primer served in a second PCR lasting about 7 to 11 cycles. TCRdb called the 5' RACE reads again in MiXCR, with one record for every CDR3 protein. The table includes about 1.4 million distinct CDR3 sequences, around 55% detected once. Sequenced: blood. The source is a young man in good health.

This chain uses TRBV5-1 with TRBJ2-1; TRBD2 agrees at 14 bases. CDR1 and CDR2 (germline): SGHRS, YFSETQ. The junction had 7 bases not matched to a gene; V was cut back by 2 bases and J by 9 bases. The CDR3 contains 16 residues. CDR3 residues: CASSFPRLAGGGEQFF. DNA of the CDR3: TGCGCCAGCAGCTTTCCGCGACTAGCGGGAGGGGGTGAGCAGTTCTTC.

J is TRBJ2-7 and V is TRBV25-1; the D is unclear. CDR3 length equals 12 residues. Trimming shortened V by 0 bases and J by 6 bases, and 6 bases separated the two germline ends. The germline CDR1 and CDR2 sequences are MGHDK and SYGVNS. The CDR3: CASSEYLGEQYF. CDR3 nucleotides: TGTGCCAGCAGTGAATATCTGGGCGAGCAGTACTTC.

Points on this clonotype: The junction departs from the called germline gene at one end, perhaps through a read error. The J gene is TRBJ2-5, the V gene TRBV6-1; 12 bases fit TRBD2. The CDR3 runs to 18 residues. CDR1 and CDR2 (germline): MNHNS, SASEGT. The CDR3, as DNA: TGTGCCAGCAGTCGACAGACTAGCGGGAGCCCGAGAGGAGAGGCCCAGTACTTC. Its protein product is CASSRQTSGSPRGEAQYF.

This clonotype showed up just a few times. V gene TRBV7-8 combines with J gene TRBJ2-3; no reliable D call. The CDR3 loop spans 17 amino acids. The ends were cut back, 4 bases at V and 4 bases at J, with 21 bases in the middle. The germline CDR1 and CDR2 sequences are SGHVS and FQNEAQ. The CDR3 coding sequence is TGTGCCAGCAGCTCCCAATTGGGGTACGAGGCTCCAGATACGCAGTATTTT. Residues: CASSSQLGYEAPDTQYF.

The genes are TRBV20-1 and TRBJ1-1; D is ambiguous. The CDR3 runs 11 residues. Trimming took 3 bases from V and 0 from J, leaving 2 bases between them. The germline V gene encodes CDR1 DFQATT and CDR2 SNEGSKA (reference sequence). The CDR3 sequence: CSARVNTEAFF. The CDR3 DNA reads as TGCAGTGCTAGGGTGAACACTGAAGCTTTCTTT.

This clonotype was seen a handful of times. The CDR3 loop is CASSPGTDSNQPQHF. The CDR3 region has the DNA TGTGCCAGCAGTCCCGGGACAGATAGCAATCAGCCCCAGCATTTT. The chain combines TRBV27 with TRBJ1-5, with 7 bases aligning to TRBD1. J was trimmed by 0 bases and V by 5 bases; bases with no gene match: 4. The CDR3 has 15 amino acids. In germline, CDR1 is MNHEY, CDR2 SMNVEV (reference sequence).

The CDR3 sequence is CASSPSGGNEQYF. CDR3 coding DNA: TGTGCCAGCAGCCCCTCAGGGGGGAACGAGCAGTACTTC. The rearrangement uses TRBV7-2 and TRBJ2-7; a possible D gene is TRBD1 (7 bases). Germline values: CDR1 SGHTA, CDR2 FQGNSA. The CDR3 is 13 amino acids. V shed 5 bases and J shed 5 bases, with 13 bases lying between them.

There are a few counts of this clonotype. This chain joins TRBV2 and TRBJ2-7; TRBD1 agrees at 7 bases. The CDR3 runs 16 residues. V trimming: 0 bases; J trimming: 3 bases; junction bases outside the gene matches: 8. The germline gives CDR1 SNHLY, CDR2 FYNNEI. The CDR3 region has the DNA TGTGCCAGCAGTGAAGCTACAGGGGTAGGGCTCTACGAGCAGTACTTC. Translating it yields CASSEATGVGLYEQYF.

The chain is built from TRBV3-1 and TRBJ2-7, with 9 nucleotides matching TRBD2. V shed 4 bases, J shed 7 bases, and the junction held 14 bases outside the gene matches. The V gene's germline CDR1 is LGHDT and CDR2 YNNKEL (reference sequence). The CDR3 is made up of 16 amino acids. CDR3 residues: CASSRQAGGGYNEQYF. CDR3 nucleotides: TGTGCCAGCAGCCGACAAGCGGGAGGTGGCTACAATGAGCAGTACTTC.

The chain has TRBV29-1 and TRBJ2-1, with 10 nucleotides matching TRBD1. Germline values: CDR1 SQVTM, CDR2 ANQGSEA. The CDR3 runs to 13 residues. V lost 5 bases and J lost 4; bases outside the gene matches: 2. This CDR3 is CSVLGQGYNEQFF. The CDR3 DNA sequence: TGCAGCGTTTTGGGACAGGGGTACAATGAGCAGTTCTTC.

The gene calls are TRBV4-2 and TRBJ2-1; 9 nucleotides match TRBD2. This CDR3 has 16 amino acids. The trim removed 4 bases at V and 5 bases at J, leaving 9 bases unmatched. Germline CDR1 is LGHNA and CDR2 is YNFKEQ. The CDR3 loop reads CASSPVAGALNNEQFF. The CDR3 nucleotides are TGTGCCAGCAGCCCCGTAGCGGGAGCCTTAAACAATGAGCAGTTCTTC.

This clonotype came up many times. The chain joins TRBV20-1 to TRBJ2-7; tentative D call: TRBD2 (5 bases). V dropped 6 bases and J dropped 0 bases, with 15 bases sitting between them. Germline CDR1 is DFQATT and CDR2 is SNEGSKA (reference sequence). This CDR3 has 14 amino acids. DNA for the CDR3: TGCAGTGCCTCCAAAGCGGCGACCTCCTACGAGCAGTACTTC. Its translation is CSASKAATSYEQYF.

The chain joins TRBV3-1 to TRBJ2-4; D is possibly TRBD1 or TRBD2 (6 bases each). The better agreement between TRBJ2-5 and the DNA end casts doubt on the J call. Germline CDR1 is LGHDT and CDR2 is YNNKEL (reference sequence). The CDR3 contains 15 residues. The CDR3 loop reads CASSGGTNRVGTQYF. The CDR3 DNA sequence: TGTGCCAGCAGCGGGGGGACCAACAGGGTCGGGACCCAGTACTTC.

J is TRBJ1-1 and V is TRBV27; 10 nucleotides align to TRBD1. J lost 0 bases, V lost 2 bases, and 12 bases had no gene match. The germline gives CDR1 MNHEY, CDR2 SMNVEV (reference sequence). CDR3 size: 19 residues. CDR3 nucleotide sequence: TGTGCCAGCAGTTTACGCCCAAGAGACAGGGGGCATTTGAACACTGAAGCTTTCTTT. This gives the protein CASSLRPRDRGHLNTEAFF.

The table lists this clonotype with a few counts. CDR3 sequence reads: CASRVTGANEKLFF. In DNA form, the CDR3 reads TGTGCCAGCAGGGTGACAGGTGCTAATGAAAAACTGTTTTTT. The chain links TRBV7-8 to TRBJ1-4; tentatively, D is TRBD1 (6 bases). Germline-derived CDR1 and CDR2 are SGHVS and FQNEAQ. V lost 6 bases to trimming and J lost 3 bases, with 11 bases between them. The CDR3 is 14 residues long.

This clonotype has a handful of counts. The germline gene is not matched at one end of the junction; a read error may be the cause. The J gene is TRBJ2-5, the V gene TRBV7-2; 10 bases are a match to TRBD2. CDR1 and CDR2 (germline): SGHTA, FQGNSA. The CDR3 totals 18 residues. The DNA of the CDR3 is TGTGCCAGCAGCTCGCATCCAGCGGGAGGGCCTACCCAACAGACCCAGTACTTC. It encodes CASSSHPAGGPTQQTQYF.

The chain carries TRBV4-3 and TRBJ2-1; unclear D gene. This CDR3 comprises 16 residues. V lost 4 bases and J lost 5, with 18 bases in between. Looked up from germline, CDR1 is LGHNA and CDR2 is YSLEER. The CDR3 DNA reads TGCGCCAGCAGCCTGAAAGGGTCCCCGCAAAACAATGAGCAGTTCTTC. Translating gives CASSLKGSPQNNEQFF.

This clonotype appeared a few times. This chain connects TRBV29-1 to TRBJ1-2, with 7 bases matching TRBD1. V shed 4 bases and J 2 bases; nucleotides not matched to a gene: 4. Germline CDR1 and CDR2: SQVTM and ANQGSEA. CDR3 length equals 13 residues. DNA for the CDR3: TGCAGCGTTGGTGACAGGGAGAACTATGGCTACACCTTC. It specifies CSVGDRENYGYTF.